A selection of T cell receptor beta chains follows, all from one sample in a study of monozygotic twins with inflammatory bowel disease. Using the 5' RACE reads, TCRdb records one entry per CDR3 protein without DNA. Here the sample table reports a few hundred thousand distinct CDR3 sequences. Sequencing used blood. The receptor set was obtained from a human donor with ulcerative colitis or Crohn's disease, or a healthy co-twin of an affected twin (not recorded which). CDR3s include the opening cysteine and the closing phenylalanine or tryptophan. Each record gives: J gene, V gene, CDR3 protein.

>TRBJ1-4|TRBV7-2
CASSLAPGGGEKLFF
>TRBJ1-4|TRBV5-5
CASSLLTAGSNEKLFF
>TRBJ2-7|TRBV11-3
CASSSYAGYEQYF
>TRBJ1-1|TRBV7-6
CASSSTGGAEAFF
>TRBJ2-1|TRBV6-2/TRBV6-3
CASSSTSVNEQFF
>TRBJ2-7|TRBV6-2/TRBV6-3
CASSPTALEQYF
>TRBJ2-1|TRBV27
CASSYPPRTSGNVRPYNEQFF
>TRBJ1-1|TRBV7-6
CASSLVAALNSEAFF
>TRBJ2-1|TRBV6-2/TRBV6-3
CASSQGPVRQGRHEQFF
>TRBJ2-3|TRBV6-1
CASSEGLHDTQYF